One and the same sample provided the 27 T cell receptor beta chains below, sequenced in a study of control samples from healthy donors and cancer patients. Repertoires were generated with immunoSEQ multiplex PCR, while TCRdb's copy carries only in-frame clones and drops some. In the table there are around 190,000 clones, more than 90% of which are singletons. Sequenced material: blood. The receptor source for this set is a man aged 30 to 39 in good health.

The V and J genes are TRBV6-1 and TRBJ2-1, with D unclear. The CDR3 spans 17 residues. V dropped 2 bases and J dropped 0 bases, with 14 bases sitting between them. In germline, CDR1 is MNHNS, CDR2 SASEGT. CDR3: CASSESGGHFSYNEQFF. The CDR3 region has the DNA TGTGCCAGCAGTGAATCCGGTGGGCACTTCTCCTACAATGAGCAGTTCTTC.

CDR3 in amino acids: CASSVTGRDTEAFF. Here the CDR3 DNA reads TGTGCCAGCAGCGTAACAGGGCGAGACACTGAAGCTTTCTTT. The gene calls are TRBV9 and TRBJ1-1; the D gene is possibly TRBD1 (6 bases). Germline-derived CDR1 and CDR2 are SGDLS and YYNGEE. The CDR3 is made up of 14 amino acids. V dropped 1 base and J dropped 3 bases, with 10 bases sitting between them. Full variable domain (remainder filled in from reference TRBV9 and TRBJ1-1): DSGVTQTPKHLITATGQRVTLRCSPRSGDLSVYWYQQSLDQGLQFLIQYYNGEERAKGNILERFSAQQFPDLHSELNLSSLELGDSALYFCASSVTGRDTEAFFGQGTRLTVV.

V is TRBV7-8 and J is TRBJ2-5; 11 bases are shared with TRBD2. The CDR3 loop spans 21 amino acids. V lost 5 bases to trimming and J lost 5 bases; unmatched junction nucleotides: 25. Germline V lookup: CDR1 SGHVS, CDR2 FQNEAQ. CDR3 in DNA: TGTGCCAGCAGCCTACTTTTGTTGACGAACCCCCTGCTAGCGGGGGGCGAGACCCAGTACTTC. Translated: CASSLLLLTNPLLAGGETQYF.

V is TRBV6-5 and J is TRBJ1-2; D may be TRBD1 (5 bases). Trimming took off 4 bases at V and 2 bases at J, with 8 bases between the two ends. Germline CDR1 is MNHEY and CDR2 is SVGAGI. The CDR3 is 13 residues long. The CDR3 region is CASSSRENYGYTF. The CDR3 nucleotides are TGTGCCAGCAGTTCCAGGGAGAACTATGGCTACACCTTC.

A remark on this clone: Other DNA variants within this sample encode the same CDR3. The chain employs TRBV2 and TRBJ1-5, with D tentatively TRBD1 (6 bases). Germline V gene sequence: CDR1 SNHLY, CDR2 FYNNEI. The CDR3 has 13 amino acids. The germline V and J ends were trimmed by 4 bases and 2 bases, with 6 bases remaining between them. The CDR3 DNA follows: TGTGCCAGCAGTGGACAGGGCAATCAGCCCCAGCATTTT. It codes for CASSGQGNQPQHF. Using reference TRBV2 and TRBJ1-5 for the parts outside the CDR3, the full variable domain is EPEVTQTPSHQVTQMGQEVILRCVPISNHLYFYWYRQILGQKVEFLVSFYNNEISEKSEIFDDQFSVERPDGSNFTLKIRSTKLEDSAMYFCASSGQGNQPQHFGDGTRLSIL.

This chain links TRBV6-4 with TRBJ2-2; D gene uncertain. The germline CDR1 and CDR2 sequences are MRHNA and SNTAGT. V gave up 5 bases and J gave up 5 bases, with 12 bases separating them. The length of the CDR3 is 14 residues. DNA for the CDR3: TGTGCCAGCAGTAACGTATGGTCGACCGGGGAGCTGTTTTTT. This sequence encodes CASSNVWSTGELFF.

This clone was observed a single time. The chain joins TRBV5-1 to TRBJ2-3; D is perhaps TRBD1 (7 bases). The V end lost 4 bases, the J end lost 0 bases, and 12 bases lay between the germline ends. This CDR3 region has 15 residues. The germline gives CDR1 SGHRS, CDR2 YFSETQ. CDR3 nucleotide sequence: TGCGCCAGCAGCCCGGGGGACAGTAGCACAGATACGCAGTATTTT. This gives the protein CASSPGDSSTDTQYF.

V is TRBV2 and J is TRBJ1-1; maybe TRBD1 (6 bases). Germline-derived CDR1 and CDR2 are SNHLY and FYNNEI. This CDR3 comprises 14 residues. Trimming took 2 bases from V and 2 from J, leaving 9 bases between them. The CDR3 nucleotides read TGTGCCAGCAGTGAACGCAGGGGCAACACTGAAGCTTTCTTT. Amino acids: CASSERRGNTEAFF.

The chain is built from TRBV29-1 and TRBJ1-3; 8 bases align to TRBD1. Germline V lookup: CDR1 SQVTM, CDR2 ANQGSEA. After removal of 5 bases from V and 4 bases from J, the junction contained 1 base not matched to a gene. The CDR3 runs to 12 residues. The CDR3 sequence: CSVWTGGNTIYF. The CDR3 coding sequence is TGCAGCGTTTGGACAGGGGGAAACACCATATATTTT.

The chain couples TRBV2 to TRBJ2-2; tentative D call: TRBD2 (6 bases). The ends were cut back, 8 bases at V and 2 bases at J, with 9 bases in the middle. CDR3 length: 13 residues. CDR1 SNHLY and CDR2 FYNNEI come from the germline V gene. CDR3 loop: CASGGFNTGELFF. The CDR3 coding sequence is TGTGCCAGCGGGGGGTTTAACACCGGGGAGCTGTTTTTT. The full variable domain, with the rest looked up from reference TRBV2 and TRBJ2-2, is EPEVTQTPSHQVTQMGQEVILRCVPISNHLYFYWYRQILGQKVEFLVSFYNNEISEKSEIFDDQFSVERPDGSNFTLKIRSTKLEDSAMYFCASGGFNTGELFFGEGSRLTVL.

The chain is built from TRBV14 and TRBJ1-1; a weak D match, TRBD1 (5 bases). This CDR3 comprises 15 residues. V was pared by 3 bases and J by 8 bases, with 19 bases between. Germline CDR1 is SGHDN and CDR2 is FVKESK. CDR3 nucleotides: TGTGCCAGCAGCCACCCCACGAAGGGAGGGGACGAAGCTTTCTTT. Translation gives CASSHPTKGGDEAFF.

The chain is built from TRBV7-3 and TRBJ2-6; possible D gene TRBD2, 6 bases. The V and J ends lost 5 bases and 1 base respectively, with 9 bases between them. This CDR3 has 15 residues. Germline V gene sequence: CDR1 SGHTA, CDR2 FQGTGA. The CDR3 spells CASSRAGSGANVLTF. Written as DNA, the CDR3 is TGTGCCAGCAGCCGTGCGGGGTCTGGGGCCAACGTCCTGACTTTC.

In its sample, this clone was seen a few times. This sequence joins TRBV7-9 and TRBJ1-4; possibly TRBD1 for D (6 bases). The CDR3 totals 14 residues. Germline V gene data show CDR1 as SEHNR and CDR2 as FQNEAQ (reference sequence). Trimming stripped 5 bases from V and 7 bases from J, with 14 bases between. The CDR3 nucleotides are TGTGCCAGCAGCCCAGGGGTTTCGAGTGAAAAACTGTTTTTT. Translated: CASSPGVSSEKLFF.

The genes are TRBV7-8 and TRBJ1-2; D call uncertain. There are 15 residues in the CDR3. Germline V gives CDR1 SGHVS, CDR2 FQNEAQ. The germline V and J ends were trimmed by 1 base and 2 bases, with 11 bases remaining between them. Written as DNA, the CDR3 is TGTGCCAGCAGCTTAGTAACGGAGACAAACTATGGCTACACCTTC. It translates to CASSLVTETNYGYTF.

To note about this clone: The germline gene is not matched at one end of the junction; a read error may be the cause. The rearrangement uses TRBV19 and TRBJ2-1; D possibly matches TRBD1 or TRBD2 (6 bases each). The CDR3 is 16 amino acids. Germline V gives CDR1 LNHDA, CDR2 SQIVND (reference sequence). The chain's CDR3 is CASSTGRGRAYNEQFF. The CDR3, as DNA: TGTGCCAGCAGTACGGGCCGGGGGCGCGCGTACAATGAGCAGTTCTTC.

This chain links TRBV10-3 with TRBJ2-1; a possible D gene is TRBD1 (6 bases). The V gene lost 2 bases and the J gene lost 4 bases, with 12 bases spanning the gap. There are 15 residues in the CDR3. Per the germline V gene, CDR1 is ENHRY and CDR2 is SYGVKD. CDR3 protein: CAISETWGRYNEQFF. CDR3 in DNA: TGTGCCATCAGTGAGACGTGGGGGCGGTACAATGAGCAGTTCTTC.

The V and J genes are TRBV28 and TRBJ1-6; perhaps TRBD1 as D (5 bases). Trimming removed 6 bases at V and 10 bases at J, with 13 bases between. Germline assignment: CDR1 MDHEN and CDR2 SYDVKM. The CDR3 consists of 13 residues. The CDR3 sequence is CASSLPGGSPLHF. The DNA of the CDR3 is TGTGCCAGCAGCCTCCCGGGGGGGTCACCCCTCCACTTT.

This rearrangement joins TRBV10-3 to TRBJ2-2; D call uncertain. Trimming took off 4 bases at V and 6 bases at J, with 21 bases between the two ends. CDR1 and CDR2 from the germline V gene are ENHRY and SYGVKD. The CDR3 runs to 17 residues. CDR3 amino acids: CAISVQKPPGEAGELFF. In DNA, the CDR3 is TGTGCCATCAGTGTACAGAAACCACCTGGGGAAGCCGGGGAGCTGTTTTTT.

The table lists this clone with a count of one. This rearrangement joins TRBV12-5 to TRBJ1-2; D is perhaps TRBD1 (5 bases). The germline V and J ends were trimmed by 3 bases and 5 bases, with 19 bases remaining between them. CDR1 LGHNT and CDR2 FRNRAP come from the germline V gene. The length of the CDR3 is 16 residues. The CDR3 region is CASGLSLPGVRYGYTF. DNA of the CDR3: TGTGCTAGTGGTTTAAGTTTACCGGGGGTGAGGTATGGCTACACCTTC.

This rearrangement joins TRBV30 to TRBJ2-7; 9 positions match TRBD2. Germline CDR1 reads GTSNPN; CDR2 reads SVGIG (reference sequence). J lost 0 bases, V lost 7 bases, and 7 bases had no gene match. The CDR3 contains 14 residues. CDR3 coding DNA: TGTGCCTTCTCCGGGACTAGCCGCTCCTACGAGCAGTACTTC. It encodes CAFSGTSRSYEQYF. The full variable domain, rest sourced from reference TRBV30 and TRBJ2-7, is SQTIHQWPATLVQPVGSPLSLECTVEGTSNPNLYWYRQAAGRGLQLLFYSVGIGQISSEVPQNLSASRPQDRQFILSSKKLLLSDSGFYLCAFSGTSRSYEQYFGPGTRLTVT.

V usage is TRBV10-3 and J usage is TRBJ2-1; 10 bases are a match to TRBD2. This CDR3 comprises 14 residues. After removal of 4 bases from V and 8 bases from J, the junction contained 5 bases not matched to a gene. The germline gives CDR1 ENHRY, CDR2 SYGVKD. CDR3: CAISAASGSHEQFF. The CDR3 DNA follows: TGTGCCATCAGTGCGGCTAGCGGGAGCCATGAGCAGTTCTTC.

About this clone itself: One junction end disagrees with the germline gene, perhaps due to a read error. Other DNA variants within this sample encode the same CDR3. The chain joins TRBV4-1 to TRBJ2-3; a weak D match, TRBD2 (6 bases). Germline assignment: CDR1 MGHRA and CDR2 YSYEKL. The CDR3 sequence is 14 residues long. Here the CDR3 DNA reads TGCGCCAGTAGCCAAGATCACGGGGGAGATACGCAGTATTTT. It encodes CASSQDHGGDTQYF.

This sequence joins TRBV2 and TRBJ1-3; 12 nucleotides line up with TRBD1. This CDR3 has 13 amino acids. From germline, CDR1 is SNHLY and CDR2 FYNNEI. V shed 8 bases, J shed 5 bases, and the junction held 1 base outside the gene matches. CDR3 sequence reads: CASRDRGRNTIYF. The DNA of the CDR3 is TGTGCCAGCCGGGACAGGGGGCGAAACACCATATATTTT.

V usage is TRBV29-1 and J usage is TRBJ2-5; the match to TRBD1 covers 9 bases. Germline loops: CDR1 SQVTM, CDR2 ANQGSEA. The CDR3 is 13 amino acids. The junction had 7 bases not matched to a gene; V was cut back by 6 bases and J by 5 bases. In DNA, the CDR3 is TGCAGCGTGGTACAGGGGGCCGTGGAGACCCAGTACTTC. Translating gives CSVVQGAVETQYF.

J is TRBJ1-4 and V is TRBV7-8; D gene ambiguous. V was clipped by 3 bases and J by 0 bases, with 5 bases between them. Germline V gene data show CDR1 as SGHVS and CDR2 as FQNEAQ. This CDR3 is 14 amino acids long. This CDR3 is CASSFRATNEKLFF. CDR3 in DNA: TGTGCCAGCAGCTTCCGGGCAACTAATGAAAAACTGTTTTTT.

The sample holds a few counts of this clone. V gene TRBV7-3 combines with J gene TRBJ2-1; 13 bases are a match to TRBD2. Per germline, CDR1 SGHTA and CDR2 FQGTGA. This CDR3 spans 16 amino acids. V trimming: 5 bases; J trimming: 6 bases; junction bases outside the gene matches: 7. This CDR3 reads CASSLLGLAGVNEQFF. CDR3 DNA: TGTGCCAGCAGCCTCCTCGGACTAGCGGGAGTCAATGAGCAGTTCTTC.

On this clone: The same CDR3 can be traced to other DNA sequences in this sample. The gene calls are TRBV6-5 and TRBJ2-7, with D perhaps being TRBD1 or TRBD2 (6 bases each). Germline V gene lookup returns CDR1 MNHEY and CDR2 SVGAGI. V was cut by 10 bases and J by 6 bases, with 19 bases left in between. The CDR3 totals 13 residues. Here the CDR3 reads CATRGAHRGEQYF. CDR3 sequence (DNA): TGTGCCACAAGGGGGGCCCACCGGGGCGAGCAGTACTTC.